The 3 T cell receptor beta chains below all came from one sample that was sequenced in a study of shared clonotypes between healthy human individuals. Terminally differentiated effector memory CD45RA+ cells were excluded from the naive CD8 cells, which were CD45RO-negative and positively selected for CCR7. Sequencing used immunoSEQ multiplex PCR; TCRdb keeps in-frame clones, though not all of them. This table holds about 580,000 clones, about 98% found once. The sample consisted of naive CD8+ T cells sorted from blood. The receptors stem from a man aged 25-45 years in good health.

The chain joins TRBV7-9 to TRBJ1-4, with a weak D call TRBD1 (5 bases). CDR1 is SEHNR, CDR2 FQNEAQ, per germline (reference sequence). V was cut by 0 bases and J by 6 bases, with 11 bases left in between. There are 15 residues in the CDR3. The CDR3 region is CASSLAALGDEKLFF. CDR3 in DNA: TGTGCCAGCAGCTTAGCTGCGCTGGGGGATGAAAAACTGTTTTTT.

This chain connects TRBV7-9 to TRBJ2-5, with 7 nucleotides matching TRBD1. V was clipped by 2 bases and J by 2 bases; unmatched bases: 5. The CDR3 spans 15 residues. From germline, CDR1 is SEHNR and CDR2 FQNEAQ (reference sequence). This CDR3 is CASSLWDSGQETQYF. CDR3 nucleotide sequence: TGTGCCAGCAGCTTATGGGACAGCGGACAAGAGACCCAGTACTTC.

The rearrangement uses TRBV7-6 and TRBJ2-7; 10 nucleotides match TRBD2. Germline CDR1 SGHVS, CDR2 FNYEAQ. The CDR3 loop spans 18 amino acids. V shed 6 bases, J shed 1 base, and the junction held 15 bases outside the gene matches. In DNA form, the CDR3 reads TGTGCCAGCAGTCCGGAAGAAAGTAGCGGGAGGTTATCCTACGAGCAGTACTTC. This gives the protein CASSPEESSGRLSYEQYF.